A selection of T cell receptor beta chains follows, all from one sample in a study of T-cell memory formation after mild COVID-19. TCRdb processed the 5' RACE reads anew with MiXCR; each CDR3 protein has one entry. The sample shows about 280,000 distinct CDR3 sequences, 7.5% to 9.5% of them seen only once. Sequencing was performed on PBMCs or a T cell subset sorted from them (not recorded which). These receptors all stem from a man younger than 30 who had mild COVID-19 (a few samples of this study predate the infection). Cell type and time point are not known. The CDR3 runs from the conserved cysteine through the conserved F or W.

TRBV7-6 CASSSLAGGNYNEQFF
TRBV20-1 CSARRDPGSYEQYF
TRBV12-3/TRBV12-4 CASSLALLSKPYGYTF
TRBV7-2 CASTGAEETQYF
TRBV12-3/TRBV12-4 CASRQSGGVDTQYF
TRBV5-1 CASSLAAQRGYQETQYF
TRBV5-1 CASSFLAGSSTDTQYF
TRBV7-9 CASSLVEGAGELFF
TRBV20-1 CSATPLRRQPQHF
TRBV12-3/TRBV12-4 CASIIYGGYGYTF
TRBV10-1 CASSRGQSGTDTQYF
TRBV4-1 CASSPLEGRGDTQYF
TRBV27 CASSLGLGITDTQYF
TRBV4-1 CASNRDAEDPETQYF
TRBV30 CAWSVGGANVLTF
TRBV6-1 CASSSRQGKVDTDTQYF
TRBV5-1 CASSEYQGVGTEAFF
TRBV7-2 CASSPQGGDSQYF
TRBV20-1 CSAKRGDPGELFF
TRBV20-1 CSARRQGWGDTEAFF
TRBV2 CASSEVRGGEFYGYTF
TRBV4-3 CASSPQGQGVNGYTF
TRBV18 CASSPPGTGDINEQFF
TRBV6-2/TRBV6-3 CASSSRGAHGYTF
TRBV11-2 CASSHGTGNEQFF
TRBV4-1 CASSQVRQDNQPQHF
TRBV20-1 CSASSDRVETQYF
TRBV7-9 CASSPRSNTGELFF